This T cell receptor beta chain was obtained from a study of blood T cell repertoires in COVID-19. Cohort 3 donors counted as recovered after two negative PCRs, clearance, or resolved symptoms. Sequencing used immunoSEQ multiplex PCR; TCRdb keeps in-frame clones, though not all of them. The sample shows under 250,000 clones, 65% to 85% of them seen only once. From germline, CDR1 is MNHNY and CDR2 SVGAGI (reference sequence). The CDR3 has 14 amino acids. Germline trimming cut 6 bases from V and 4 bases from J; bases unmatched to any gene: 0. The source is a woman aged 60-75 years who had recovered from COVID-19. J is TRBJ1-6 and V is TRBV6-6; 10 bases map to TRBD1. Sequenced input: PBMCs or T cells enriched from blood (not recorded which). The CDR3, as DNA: TGTGCCAGCAGGGGACAGGGGTATAATTCACCCCTCCACTTT. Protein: CASRGQGYNSPLHF.